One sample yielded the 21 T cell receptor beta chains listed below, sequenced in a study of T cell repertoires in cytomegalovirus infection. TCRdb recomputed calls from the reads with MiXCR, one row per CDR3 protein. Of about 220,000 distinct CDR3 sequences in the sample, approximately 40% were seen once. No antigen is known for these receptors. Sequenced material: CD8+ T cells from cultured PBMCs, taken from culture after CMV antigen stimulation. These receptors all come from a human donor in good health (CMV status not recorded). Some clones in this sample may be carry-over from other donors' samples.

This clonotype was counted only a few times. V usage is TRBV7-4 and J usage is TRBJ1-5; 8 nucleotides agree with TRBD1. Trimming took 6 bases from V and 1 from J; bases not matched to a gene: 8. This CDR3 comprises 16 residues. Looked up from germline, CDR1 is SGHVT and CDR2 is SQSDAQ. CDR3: CASSLSGGGSNQPQHF. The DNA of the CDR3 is TGTGCCAGCAGTCTATCAGGGGGCGGGAGCAATCAGCCCCAGCATTTT.

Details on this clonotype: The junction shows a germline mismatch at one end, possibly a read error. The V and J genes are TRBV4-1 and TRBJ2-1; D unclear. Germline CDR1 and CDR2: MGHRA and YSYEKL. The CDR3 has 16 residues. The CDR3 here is CASSQDASVSYNEQFF. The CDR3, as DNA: TGTGCCAGCAGCCAAGATGCTTCGGTTTCCTACAATGAGCAGTTCTTC.

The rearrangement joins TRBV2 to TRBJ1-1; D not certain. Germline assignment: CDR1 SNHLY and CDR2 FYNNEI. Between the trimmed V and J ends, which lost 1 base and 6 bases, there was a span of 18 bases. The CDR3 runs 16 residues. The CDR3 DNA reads TGTGCCAGCAGTGAAGTGGGGTGGAAAGGGAAACCTGAAGCTTTCTTT. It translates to CASSEVGWKGKPEAFF.

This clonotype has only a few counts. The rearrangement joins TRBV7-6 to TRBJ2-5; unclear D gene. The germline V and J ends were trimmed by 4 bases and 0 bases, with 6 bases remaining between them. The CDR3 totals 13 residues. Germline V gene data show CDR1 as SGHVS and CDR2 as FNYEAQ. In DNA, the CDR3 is TGTGCCAGCAGCTGGACGTACCAAGAGACCCAGTACTTC. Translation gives CASSWTYQETQYF. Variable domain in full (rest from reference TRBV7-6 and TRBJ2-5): GAGVSQSPRYKVTKRGQDVALRCDPISGHVSLYWYRQALGQGPEFLTYFNYEAQQDKSGLPNDRFSAERPEGSISTLTIQRTEQRDSAMYRCASSWTYQETQYFGPGTRLLVL.

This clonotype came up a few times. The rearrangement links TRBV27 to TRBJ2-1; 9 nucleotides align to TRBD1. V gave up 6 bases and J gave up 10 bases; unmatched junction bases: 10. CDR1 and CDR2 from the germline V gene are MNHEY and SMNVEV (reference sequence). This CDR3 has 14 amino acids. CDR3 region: CASRLGQGSAEQFF. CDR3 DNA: TGTGCCAGCAGGCTTGGACAGGGGTCCGCGGAGCAGTTCTTC.

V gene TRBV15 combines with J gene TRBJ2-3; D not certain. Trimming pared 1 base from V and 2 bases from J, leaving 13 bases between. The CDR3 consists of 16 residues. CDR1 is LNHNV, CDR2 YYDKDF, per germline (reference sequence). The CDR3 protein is CATSRGATPFTDTQYF. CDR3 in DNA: TGTGCCACCAGCAGAGGAGCCACCCCTTTCACAGATACGCAGTATTTT.

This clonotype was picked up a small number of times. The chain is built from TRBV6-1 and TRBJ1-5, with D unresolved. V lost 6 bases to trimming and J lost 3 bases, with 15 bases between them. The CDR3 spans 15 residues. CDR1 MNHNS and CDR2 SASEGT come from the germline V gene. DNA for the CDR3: TGTGCCAGCAGCTCGCCGGACGGCTCCAATCAGCCCCAGCATTTT. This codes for CASSSPDGSNQPQHF.

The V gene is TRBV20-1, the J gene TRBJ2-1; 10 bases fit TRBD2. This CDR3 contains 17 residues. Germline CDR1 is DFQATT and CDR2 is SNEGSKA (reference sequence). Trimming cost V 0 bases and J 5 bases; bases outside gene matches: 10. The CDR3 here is CSARDPLLAGENNEQFF. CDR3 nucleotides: TGCAGTGCTAGAGATCCCCTCCTAGCGGGGGAGAACAATGAGCAGTTCTTC.

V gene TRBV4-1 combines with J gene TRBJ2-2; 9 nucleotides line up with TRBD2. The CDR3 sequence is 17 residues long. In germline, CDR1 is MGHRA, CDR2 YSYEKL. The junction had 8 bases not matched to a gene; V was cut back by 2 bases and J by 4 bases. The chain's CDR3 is CASSQLRGGGRTGELFF. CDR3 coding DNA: TGCGCCAGCAGCCAACTGCGGGGGGGTGGCCGCACCGGGGAGCTGTTTTTT.

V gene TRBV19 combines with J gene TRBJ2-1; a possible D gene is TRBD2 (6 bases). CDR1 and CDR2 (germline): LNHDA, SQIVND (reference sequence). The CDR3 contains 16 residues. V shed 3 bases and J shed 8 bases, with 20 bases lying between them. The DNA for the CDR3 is TGTGCCAGTAGTATGACCCTCCCCGGGGGTCTGGATGAGCAGTTCTTC. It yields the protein CASSMTLPGGLDEQFF.

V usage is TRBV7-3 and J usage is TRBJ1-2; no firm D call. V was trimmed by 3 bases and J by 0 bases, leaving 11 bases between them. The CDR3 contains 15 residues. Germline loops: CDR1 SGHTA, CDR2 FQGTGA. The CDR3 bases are TGTGCCAGCAGCTTCTACAAGGTTTCTAACTATGGCTACACCTTC. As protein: CASSFYKVSNYGYTF.

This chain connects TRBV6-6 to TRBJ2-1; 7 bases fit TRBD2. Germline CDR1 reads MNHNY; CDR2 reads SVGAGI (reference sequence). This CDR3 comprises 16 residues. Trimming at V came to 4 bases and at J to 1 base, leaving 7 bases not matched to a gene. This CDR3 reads CASSSSGHPSYNEQFF. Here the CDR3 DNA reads TGTGCCAGCAGTTCTAGCGGCCACCCTTCCTACAATGAGCAGTTCTTC.

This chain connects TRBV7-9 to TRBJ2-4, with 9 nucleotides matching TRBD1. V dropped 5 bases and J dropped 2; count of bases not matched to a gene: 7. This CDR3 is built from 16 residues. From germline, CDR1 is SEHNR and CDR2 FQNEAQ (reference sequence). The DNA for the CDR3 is TGTGCCAGCAGCCTTGGGGGACAGGGAACCAAAAACATTCAGTACTTC. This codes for CASSLGGQGTKNIQYF.

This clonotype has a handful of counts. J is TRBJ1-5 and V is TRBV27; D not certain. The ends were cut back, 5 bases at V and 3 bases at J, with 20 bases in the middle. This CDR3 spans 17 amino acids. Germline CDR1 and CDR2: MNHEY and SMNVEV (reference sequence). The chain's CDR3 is CASSPRTDPTFNQPQHF. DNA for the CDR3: TGTGCCAGCAGTCCCAGGACGGACCCGACCTTCAATCAGCCCCAGCATTTT.

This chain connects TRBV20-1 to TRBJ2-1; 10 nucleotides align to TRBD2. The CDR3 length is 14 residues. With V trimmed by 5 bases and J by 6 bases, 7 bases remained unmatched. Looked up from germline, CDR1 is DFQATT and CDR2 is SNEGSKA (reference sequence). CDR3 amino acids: CSAYTSGMGNEQFF. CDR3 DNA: TGCAGTGCTTATACTAGCGGGATGGGCAATGAGCAGTTCTTC.

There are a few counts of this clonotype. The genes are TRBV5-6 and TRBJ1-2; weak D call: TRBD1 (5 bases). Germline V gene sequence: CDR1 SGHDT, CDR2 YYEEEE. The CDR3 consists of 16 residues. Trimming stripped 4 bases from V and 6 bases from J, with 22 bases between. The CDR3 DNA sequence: TGTGCCAGCAGCCCCAAAACGGGACGTTTGAAACATGGCTACACCTTC. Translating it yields CASSPKTGRLKHGYTF.

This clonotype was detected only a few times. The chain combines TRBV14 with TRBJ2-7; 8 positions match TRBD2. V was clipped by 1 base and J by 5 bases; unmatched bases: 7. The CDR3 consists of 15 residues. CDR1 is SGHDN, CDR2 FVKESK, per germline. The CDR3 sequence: CASSQVVGRAHEQYF. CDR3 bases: TGTGCCAGCAGCCAAGTGGTCGGGAGGGCCCACGAGCAGTACTTC.

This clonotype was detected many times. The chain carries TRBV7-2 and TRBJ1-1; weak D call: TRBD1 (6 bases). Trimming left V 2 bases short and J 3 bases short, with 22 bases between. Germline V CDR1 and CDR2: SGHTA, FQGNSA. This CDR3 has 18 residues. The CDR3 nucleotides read TGTGCCAGCAGCTTATTCGGGACATTGGTGTTGGGGGACACTGAAGCTTTCTTT. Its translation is CASSLFGTLVLGDTEAFF.

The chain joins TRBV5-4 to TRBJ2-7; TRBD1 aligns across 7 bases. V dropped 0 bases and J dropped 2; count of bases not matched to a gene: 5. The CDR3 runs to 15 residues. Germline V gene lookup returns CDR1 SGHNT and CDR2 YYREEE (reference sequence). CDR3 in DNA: TGTGCCAGCAGCTTGGATGACAGGGACCCCTACGAGCAGTACTTC. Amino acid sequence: CASSLDDRDPYEQYF.

The CDR3 region is CAIRSGQDAYEQYF. CDR3 DNA sequence: TGTGCCATCAGGTCGGGACAGGATGCCTACGAGCAGTACTTC. This chain connects TRBV10-3 to TRBJ2-7; TRBD1 matches 8 bases. The CDR3 runs 14 residues. The V gene's germline CDR1 is ENHRY and CDR2 SYGVKD. V lost 6 bases to trimming and J lost 2 bases; unmatched junction nucleotides: 6.

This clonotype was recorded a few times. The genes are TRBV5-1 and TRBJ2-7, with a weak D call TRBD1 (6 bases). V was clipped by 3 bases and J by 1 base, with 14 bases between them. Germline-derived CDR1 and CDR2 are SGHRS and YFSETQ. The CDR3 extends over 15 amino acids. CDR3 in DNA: TGCGCCAGCAGCTCAGTTCAGGGGTTGTCCTACGAGCAGTACTTC. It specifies CASSSVQGLSYEQYF.